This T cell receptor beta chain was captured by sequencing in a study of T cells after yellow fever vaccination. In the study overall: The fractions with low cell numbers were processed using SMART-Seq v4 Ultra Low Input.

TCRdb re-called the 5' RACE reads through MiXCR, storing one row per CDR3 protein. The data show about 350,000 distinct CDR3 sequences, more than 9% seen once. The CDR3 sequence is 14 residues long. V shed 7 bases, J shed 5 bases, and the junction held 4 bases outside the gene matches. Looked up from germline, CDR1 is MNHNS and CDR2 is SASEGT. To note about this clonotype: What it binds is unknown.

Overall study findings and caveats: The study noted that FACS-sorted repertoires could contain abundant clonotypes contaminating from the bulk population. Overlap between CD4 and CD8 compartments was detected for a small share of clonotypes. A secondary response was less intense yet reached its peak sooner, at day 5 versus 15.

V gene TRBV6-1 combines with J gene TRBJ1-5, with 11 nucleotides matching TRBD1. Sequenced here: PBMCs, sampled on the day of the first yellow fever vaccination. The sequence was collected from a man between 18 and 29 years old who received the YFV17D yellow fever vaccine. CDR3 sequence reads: CASTWDRGDQPQHF. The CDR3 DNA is TGTGCCAGCACCTGGGACAGGGGGGATCAGCCCCAGCATTTT.